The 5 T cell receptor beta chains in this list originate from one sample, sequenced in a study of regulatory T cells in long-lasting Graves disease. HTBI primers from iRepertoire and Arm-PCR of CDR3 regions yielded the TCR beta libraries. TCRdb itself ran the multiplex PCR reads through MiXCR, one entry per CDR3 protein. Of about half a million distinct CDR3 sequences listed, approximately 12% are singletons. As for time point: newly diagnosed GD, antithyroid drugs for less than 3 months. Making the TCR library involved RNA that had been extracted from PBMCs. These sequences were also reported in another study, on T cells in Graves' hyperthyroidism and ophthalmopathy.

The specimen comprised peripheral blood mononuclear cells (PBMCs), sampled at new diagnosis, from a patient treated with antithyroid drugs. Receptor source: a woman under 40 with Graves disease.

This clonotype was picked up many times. The CDR3 nucleotides read TGTGCCGCGACCGGGGATAGCAATCAGCCCCAGCATTTT. Translated: CAATGDSNQPQHF. J is TRBJ1-5 and V is TRBV10-3; no clear D. The germline gives CDR1 ENHRY, CDR2 SYGVKD. CDR3 size: 13 residues. Between the trimmed V and J ends, which lost 11 bases and 0 bases, there was a span of 11 bases.

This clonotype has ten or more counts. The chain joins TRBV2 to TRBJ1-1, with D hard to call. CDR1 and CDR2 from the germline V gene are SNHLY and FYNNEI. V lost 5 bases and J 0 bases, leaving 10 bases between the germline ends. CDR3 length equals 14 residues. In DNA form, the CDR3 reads TGTGCCAGCAGTATATTGACGATGAACACTGAAGCTTTCTTT. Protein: CASSILTMNTEAFF.

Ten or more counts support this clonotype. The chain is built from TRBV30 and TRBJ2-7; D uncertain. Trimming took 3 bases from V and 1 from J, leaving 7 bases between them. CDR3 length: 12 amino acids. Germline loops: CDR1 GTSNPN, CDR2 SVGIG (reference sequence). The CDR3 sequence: CAWSKLSYEQYF. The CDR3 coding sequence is TGTGCCTGGAGCAAACTTTCCTACGAGCAGTACTTC.

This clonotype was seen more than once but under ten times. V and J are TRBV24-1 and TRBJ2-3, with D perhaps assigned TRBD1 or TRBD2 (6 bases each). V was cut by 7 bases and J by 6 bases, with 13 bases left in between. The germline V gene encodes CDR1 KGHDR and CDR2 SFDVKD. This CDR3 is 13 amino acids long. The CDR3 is CATRGGGGDTQYF. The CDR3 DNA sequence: TGTGCCACCAGAGGGGGAGGAGGGGATACGCAGTATTTT.

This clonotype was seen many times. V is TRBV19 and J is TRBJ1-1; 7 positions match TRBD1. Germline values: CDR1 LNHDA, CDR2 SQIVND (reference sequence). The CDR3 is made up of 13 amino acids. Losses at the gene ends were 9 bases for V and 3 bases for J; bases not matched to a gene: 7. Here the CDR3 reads CASSVQGYTEAFF. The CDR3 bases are TGTGCCAGCAGCGTACAGGGGTACACTGAAGCTTTCTTT.